The clone carrying this T cell receptor beta chain was observed at least ten times. Its antigen is not identified. This record belongs to a study of early T cells in non-severe SARS-CoV-2 infection. Study-level background: Whole-blood bulk RNA, unsorted, was sequenced, and chains were unpaired.

Broader study findings: Matching against VDJdb likely underestimated virus-specific expansions, favoring anti-spike CD8.

Unique molecular identifiers (one per individual cDNA molecule) were attached. Via MiXCR, TCRdb re-called the 5' RACE reads, giving one row per CDR3 protein. The sample has 75,000 to 80,000 distinct CDR3 sequences; 15% to 18% are singletons. Germline CDR1 and CDR2: SNHLY and FYNNEI. The CDR3 extends over 15 amino acids. V lost 4 bases, J lost 4 bases, and 9 bases stayed unmatched. The sample was whole blood. The chain joins TRBV2 to TRBJ1-2, with 7 bases lining up with TRBD1. The receptor was derived from an adult who was a healthcare worker with PCR-confirmed SARS-CoV-2 infection or an uninfected control (not recorded which). CDR3 DNA: TGTGCCAGCAGTGCACTGGCGACAGGGATCTATGGCTACACCTTC. It is translated as CASSALATGIYGYTF.